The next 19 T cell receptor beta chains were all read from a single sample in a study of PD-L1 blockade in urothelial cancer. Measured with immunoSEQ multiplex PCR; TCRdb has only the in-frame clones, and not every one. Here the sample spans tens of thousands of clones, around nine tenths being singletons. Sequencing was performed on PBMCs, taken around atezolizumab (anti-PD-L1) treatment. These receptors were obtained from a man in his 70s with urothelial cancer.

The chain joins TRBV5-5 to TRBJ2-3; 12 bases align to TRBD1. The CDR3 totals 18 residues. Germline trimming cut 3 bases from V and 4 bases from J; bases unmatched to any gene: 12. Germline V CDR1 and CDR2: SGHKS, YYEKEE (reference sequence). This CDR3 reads CASSWRIGTGGRSDTQYF. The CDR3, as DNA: TGTGCCAGCAGCTGGCGAATAGGGACAGGGGGCCGCTCAGATACGCAGTATTTT. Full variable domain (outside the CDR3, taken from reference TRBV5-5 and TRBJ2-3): DAGVTQSPTHLIKTRGQQVTLRCSPISGHKSVSWYQQVLGQGPQFIFQYYEKEERGRGNFPDRFSARQFPNYSSELNVNALLLGDSALYLCASSWRIGTGGRSDTQYFGPGTRLTVL.

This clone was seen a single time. CDR3 bases: TGTGCCTGGAGTGACACAGGGGGGGGACAGCCCCAGCATTTT. Protein: CAWSDTGGGQPQHF. This sequence joins TRBV30 and TRBJ1-5; 8 bases match TRBD1. J gave up 7 bases and V 1 base, and 6 bases lay outside the gene matches. The CDR3 covers 14 residues. Germline V lookup: CDR1 GTSNPN, CDR2 SVGIG (reference sequence).

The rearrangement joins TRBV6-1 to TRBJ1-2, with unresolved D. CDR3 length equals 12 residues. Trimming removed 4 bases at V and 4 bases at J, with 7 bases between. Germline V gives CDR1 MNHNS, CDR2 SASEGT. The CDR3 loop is CASSADIYGYTF. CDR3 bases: TGTGCCAGCAGTGCAGACATCTATGGCTACACCTTC.

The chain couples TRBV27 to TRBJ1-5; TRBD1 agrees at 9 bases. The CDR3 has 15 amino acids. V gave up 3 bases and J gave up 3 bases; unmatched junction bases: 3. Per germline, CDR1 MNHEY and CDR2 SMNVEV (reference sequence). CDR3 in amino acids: CASSFHRGLNQPQHF. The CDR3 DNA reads TGTGCCAGCAGTTTTCACAGGGGGCTCAATCAGCCCCAGCATTTT.

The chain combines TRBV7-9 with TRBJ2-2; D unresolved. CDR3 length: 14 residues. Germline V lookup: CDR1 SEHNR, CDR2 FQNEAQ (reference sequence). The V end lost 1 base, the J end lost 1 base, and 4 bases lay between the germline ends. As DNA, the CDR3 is TGTGCCAGCAGCTTAGACAGGAACACCGGGGAGCTGTTTTTT. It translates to CASSLDRNTGELFF.

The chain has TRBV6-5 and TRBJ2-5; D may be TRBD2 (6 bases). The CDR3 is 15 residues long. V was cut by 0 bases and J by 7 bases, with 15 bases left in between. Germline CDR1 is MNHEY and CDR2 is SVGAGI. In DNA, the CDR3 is TGTGCCAGCAGTTACTCCGCGGGACTGGGATTGACCCAGTACTTC. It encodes CASSYSAGLGLTQYF.

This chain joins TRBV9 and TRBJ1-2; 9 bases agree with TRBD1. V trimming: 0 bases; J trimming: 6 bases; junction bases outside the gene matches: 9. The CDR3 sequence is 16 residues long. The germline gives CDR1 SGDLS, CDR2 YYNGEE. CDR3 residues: CASSVALGQGLDGYTF. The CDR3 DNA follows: TGTGCCAGCAGCGTAGCTCTGGGACAGGGCTTGGATGGCTACACCTTC.

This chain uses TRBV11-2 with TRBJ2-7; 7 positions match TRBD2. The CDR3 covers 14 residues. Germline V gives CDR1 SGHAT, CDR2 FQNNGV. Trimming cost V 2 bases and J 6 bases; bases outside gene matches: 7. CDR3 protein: CASSLKAREGEQYF. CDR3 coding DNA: TGTGCCAGCAGCTTAAAGGCCAGGGAGGGCGAGCAGTACTTC.

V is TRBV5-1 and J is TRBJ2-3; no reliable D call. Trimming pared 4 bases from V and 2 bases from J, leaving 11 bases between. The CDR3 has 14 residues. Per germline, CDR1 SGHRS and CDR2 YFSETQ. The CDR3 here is CASSHSGPTDTQYF. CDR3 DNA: TGCGCCAGCAGCCATTCAGGCCCCACAGATACGCAGTATTTT.

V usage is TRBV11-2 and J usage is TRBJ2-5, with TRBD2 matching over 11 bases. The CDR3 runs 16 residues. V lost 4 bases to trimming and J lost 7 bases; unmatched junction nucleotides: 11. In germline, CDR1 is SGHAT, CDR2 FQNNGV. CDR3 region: CASSSSSGRAYGTQYF. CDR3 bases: TGTGCCAGCAGCTCTAGTAGCGGGAGGGCCTACGGGACCCAGTACTTC.

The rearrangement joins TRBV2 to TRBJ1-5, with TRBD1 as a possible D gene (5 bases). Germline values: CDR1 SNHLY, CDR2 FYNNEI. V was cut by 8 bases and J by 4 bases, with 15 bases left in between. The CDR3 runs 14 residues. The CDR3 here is CASGRGEPNQPQHF. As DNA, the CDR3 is TGTGCCAGCGGGAGGGGCGAACCAAATCAGCCCCAGCATTTT.

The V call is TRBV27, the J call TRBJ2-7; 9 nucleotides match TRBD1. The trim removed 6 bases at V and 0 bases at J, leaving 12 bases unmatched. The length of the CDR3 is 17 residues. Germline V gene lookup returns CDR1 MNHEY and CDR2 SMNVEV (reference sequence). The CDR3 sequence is CASSPRSTGGISYEQYF. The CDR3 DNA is TGTGCCAGCAGCCCTCGCTCGACAGGGGGGATCTCCTACGAGCAGTACTTC.

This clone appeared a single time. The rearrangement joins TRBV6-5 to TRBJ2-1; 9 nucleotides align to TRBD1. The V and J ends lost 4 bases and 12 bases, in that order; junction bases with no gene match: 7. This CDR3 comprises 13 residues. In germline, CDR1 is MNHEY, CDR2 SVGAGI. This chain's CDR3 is CASSSPGQGRQFF. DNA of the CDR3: TGTGCCAGCAGTTCCCCGGGACAGGGACGGCAGTTCTTC.

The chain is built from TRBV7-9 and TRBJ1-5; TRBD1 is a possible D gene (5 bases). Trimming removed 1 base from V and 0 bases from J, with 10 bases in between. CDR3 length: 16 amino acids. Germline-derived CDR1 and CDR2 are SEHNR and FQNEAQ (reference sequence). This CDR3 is CASSLGSGNSNQPQHF. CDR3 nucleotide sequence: TGTGCCAGCAGCTTAGGTTCAGGGAATAGCAATCAGCCCCAGCATTTT.

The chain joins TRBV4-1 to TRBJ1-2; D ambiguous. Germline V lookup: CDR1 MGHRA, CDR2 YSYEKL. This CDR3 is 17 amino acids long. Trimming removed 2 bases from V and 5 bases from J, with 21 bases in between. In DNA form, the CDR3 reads TGCGCCAGCAGCCAAAATGGGGAGACTAGGATATGGTATGGCTACACCTTC. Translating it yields CASSQNGETRIWYGYTF.

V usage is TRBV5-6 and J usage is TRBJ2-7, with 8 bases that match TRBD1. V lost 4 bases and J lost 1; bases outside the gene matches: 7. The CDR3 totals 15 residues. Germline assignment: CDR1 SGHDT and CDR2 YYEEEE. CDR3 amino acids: CASSEDRVRSYEQYF. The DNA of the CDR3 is TGTGCCAGCAGCGAGGACAGGGTAAGGTCCTACGAGCAGTACTTC. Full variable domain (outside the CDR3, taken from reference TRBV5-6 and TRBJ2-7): DAGVTQSPTHLIKTRGQQVTLRCSPKSGHDTVSWYQQALGQGPQFIFQYYEEEERQRGNFPDRFSGHQFPNYSSELNVNALLLGDSALYLCASSEDRVRSYEQYFGPGTRLTVT.

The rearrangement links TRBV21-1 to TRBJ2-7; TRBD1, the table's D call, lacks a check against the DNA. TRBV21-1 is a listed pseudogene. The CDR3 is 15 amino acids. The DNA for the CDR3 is TGTGCCAGCAGCAAAGGGGGACAGTCAGTCTACGAGCAGTACTTC. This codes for CASSKGGQSVYEQYF.

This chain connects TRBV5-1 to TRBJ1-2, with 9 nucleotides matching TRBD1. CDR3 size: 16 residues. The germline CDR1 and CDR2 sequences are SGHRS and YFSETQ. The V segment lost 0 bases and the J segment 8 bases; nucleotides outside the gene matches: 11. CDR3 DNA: TGCGCCAGCAGCTTGGAGCCGGAAACAGGGGGCAGAGGCTACACCTTC. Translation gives CASSLEPETGGRGYTF.

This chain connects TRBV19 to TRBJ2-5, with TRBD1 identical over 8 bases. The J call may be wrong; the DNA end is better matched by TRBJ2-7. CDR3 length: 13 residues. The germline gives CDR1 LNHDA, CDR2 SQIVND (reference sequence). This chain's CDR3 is CASKGQDPYEQYF. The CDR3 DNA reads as TGTGCCAGTAAGGGACAGGACCCCTACGAGCAGTACTTC.